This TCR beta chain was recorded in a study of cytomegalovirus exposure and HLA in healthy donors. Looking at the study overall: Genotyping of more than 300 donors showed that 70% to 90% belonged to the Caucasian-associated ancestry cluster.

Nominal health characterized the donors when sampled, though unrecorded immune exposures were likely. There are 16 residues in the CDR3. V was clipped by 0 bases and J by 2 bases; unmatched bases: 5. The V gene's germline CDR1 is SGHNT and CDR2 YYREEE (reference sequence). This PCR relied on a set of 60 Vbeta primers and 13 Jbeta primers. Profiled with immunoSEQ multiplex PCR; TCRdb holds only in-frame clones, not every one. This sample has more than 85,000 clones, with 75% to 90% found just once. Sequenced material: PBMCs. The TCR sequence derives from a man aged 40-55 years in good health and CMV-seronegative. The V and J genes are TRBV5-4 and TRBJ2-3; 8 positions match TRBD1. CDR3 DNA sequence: TGTGCCAGCAGCTTGGCCAAGGACAGGGTCACAGATACGCAGTATTTT. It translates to CASSLAKDRVTDTQYF.